These 12 T cell receptor beta chains originate from one sample sequenced in a study of blood T cells in healthy people across ages. PCR was performed a second time for roughly 7 to 11 cycles using a sample-barcoded 5' primer and a J-beta primer mix. TCRdb itself ran the 5' RACE reads through MiXCR, one entry per CDR3 protein. The sample holds 1.5 million to 1.9 million distinct CDR3 sequences, 35% to 45% seen once. The specimen was blood. All receptors derive from a woman aged 18-29 years in good health.

V usage is TRBV12-3 or TRBV12-4 and J usage is TRBJ2-7; 8 bases line up with TRBD1. This CDR3 region has 22 residues. Trimming at V came to 4 bases and at J to 5 bases, leaving 31 bases not matched to a gene. CDR3 sequence reads: CASSSDRVLANPPSYTTDEQYF. DNA of the CDR3: TGTGCCAGCAGTTCGGACAGGGTTCTAGCGAACCCACCTAGTTATACCACCGACGAGCAGTACTTC.

This chain connects TRBV12-5 to TRBJ2-7; unclear D gene. With 5 bases removed from V and 3 bases from J, the gap between germline ends came to 5 bases. The CDR3 spans 11 residues. From germline, CDR1 is LGHNT and CDR2 FRNRAP. CDR3 loop: CASGSNYEQYF. The CDR3 bases are TGTGCTAGTGGTAGCAACTACGAGCAGTACTTC.

This clonotype was picked up a small number of times. The gene calls are TRBV29-1 and TRBJ2-5; possible D gene TRBD1, 5 bases. CDR1 SQVTM and CDR2 ANQGSEA come from the germline V gene. Trimming cost V 8 bases and J 5 bases, with 12 bases left between them. This CDR3 contains 11 residues. CDR3 DNA: TGCAGCCCAGAGAAGGGGGAGACCCAGTACTTC. Its protein product is CSPEKGETQYF.

This clonotype has more than one count but fewer than ten. V and J are TRBV15 and TRBJ1-1; 8 nucleotides line up with TRBD1. CDR3 length: 15 amino acids. The germline gives CDR1 LNHNV, CDR2 YYDKDF (reference sequence). V lost 0 bases, J lost 5 bases, and 5 bases stayed unmatched. CDR3 protein: CATSRDWTGRTEAFF. Here the CDR3 DNA reads TGTGCCACCAGCAGAGATTGGACAGGGAGGACTGAAGCTTTCTTT.

The V and J genes are TRBV7-2 and TRBJ2-7; 7 positions match TRBD1. The DNA end favors TRBJ2-5, so the J call may be wrong. This CDR3 comprises 15 residues. Germline-derived CDR1 and CDR2 are SGHTA and FQGNSA. The CDR3 loop is CASSFSSTGPETQYF. The CDR3 DNA reads TGTGCCAGCAGCTTTTCTTCGACAGGGCCGGAGACCCAGTACTTC.

The chain employs TRBV29-1 and TRBJ1-3; D remains unclear. This CDR3 region has 17 residues. V was shortened by 4 bases and J by 0 bases, with 19 bases between the two germline ends. Germline V gene sequence: CDR1 SQVTM, CDR2 ANQGSEA. CDR3 sequence reads: CSVVGVGPTPSGNTIYF. CDR3 bases: TGCAGCGTTGTCGGGGTTGGGCCCACTCCCTCTGGAAACACCATATATTTT.

Many counts were recorded for this clonotype. The chain is built from TRBV6-1 and TRBJ2-1; D not certain. This CDR3 spans 12 amino acids. V was clipped by 4 bases and J by 8 bases, with 9 bases between them. Germline lookup yields CDR1 MNHNS and CDR2 SASEGT. CDR3 sequence reads: CASSAIGYEQFF. Here the CDR3 DNA reads TGTGCCAGCAGTGCTATAGGCTATGAGCAGTTCTTC.

V gene TRBV20-1 combines with J gene TRBJ2-5, with D possibly TRBD1 on 5 matching bases. TRBJ2-7 matches the DNA end more closely, so the J call is doubtful. From germline, CDR1 is DFQATT and CDR2 SNEGSKA (reference sequence). CDR3 length: 14 amino acids. The CDR3 region is CSAPRGGKRDEQYF. The CDR3 DNA reads as TGCAGTGCCCCAAGGGGCGGCAAGCGCGACGAGCAGTACTTC.

As concerns this clonotype: Relative to the germline gene, one junction end is altered; a read error may explain this. The chain combines TRBV7-7 with TRBJ2-1, with a possible D match to TRBD1 (5 bases). The J call may be faulty, since TRBJ2-7 better matches the DNA end. The CDR3 covers 14 residues. The germline CDR1 and CDR2 sequences are SSHAT and FNYEAQ (reference sequence). The CDR3, as DNA: TGTGCTAGCAGCCCGACAGAGAAGGGGAATGAGCAGTACTTC. It translates to CASSPTEKGNEQYF.

The rearrangement uses TRBV4-3 and TRBJ2-5, with TRBD1 as a possible D gene (5 bases). The V end lost 0 bases, the J end lost 3 bases, and 8 bases lay between the germline ends. CDR1 LGHNA and CDR2 YSLEER come from the germline V gene. The CDR3 extends over 14 amino acids. The CDR3 coding sequence is TGCGCCAGCAGCCAAGATGCGACAGAAGAGACCCAGTACTTC. Translated: CASSQDATEETQYF.

This clonotype was observed a few times. This chain links TRBV5-5 with TRBJ2-7, with D perhaps TRBD2 (7 bases). Germline CDR1 SGHKS, CDR2 YYEKEE (reference sequence). V lost 5 bases to trimming and J lost 2 bases, with 17 bases between them. CDR3 length equals 15 residues. This CDR3 reads CASSWVRGHPYEQYF. The CDR3 DNA is TGTGCCAGCAGTTGGGTGCGGGGGCACCCCTACGAGCAGTACTTC.

This chain connects TRBV7-9 to TRBJ2-1; D ambiguous. There are 16 residues in the CDR3. Germline CDR1 SEHNR, CDR2 FQNEAQ (reference sequence). Deletions cut 5 bases from V and 2 bases from J, with 16 bases between. The chain's CDR3 is CASSPRSLQAYNEQFF. The CDR3 nucleotides are TGTGCCAGCAGCCCCAGGAGCCTCCAGGCCTACAATGAGCAGTTCTTC.